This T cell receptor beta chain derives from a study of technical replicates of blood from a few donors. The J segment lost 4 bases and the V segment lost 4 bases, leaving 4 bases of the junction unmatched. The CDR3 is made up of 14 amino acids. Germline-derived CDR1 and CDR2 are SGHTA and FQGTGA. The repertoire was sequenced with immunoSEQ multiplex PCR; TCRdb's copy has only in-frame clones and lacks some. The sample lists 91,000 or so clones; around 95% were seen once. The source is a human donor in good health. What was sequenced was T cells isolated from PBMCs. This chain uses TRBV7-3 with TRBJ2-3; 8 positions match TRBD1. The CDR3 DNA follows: TGTGCCAGCAGCTCAGGGGGCCCCGCAGATACGCAGTATTTT. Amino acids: CASSSGGPADTQYF.